This T cell receptor beta chain was sequenced in a study of CXCR3-negative and CXCR3-positive naive CD8 T cells. With regard to this clonotype: Antigen specificity is unknown.

cDNA libraries for TRB were generated by 5' RACE incorporating UMI labels. TCRdb re-called the 5' RACE reads and shows each CDR3 protein once, DNA omitted. This sample carries more than 45,000 distinct CDR3 sequences, with 0.35% to 0.5% going to the ten biggest clones. Study observations and caveats: Partial loss of CXCR3 expression followed cryopreservation; most assays used fresh PBMCs. Comparison of naive CXCR3-negative and CXCR3-positive cells revealed similar TRBV-TRBJ usage, while memory cells differed.

Germline CDR1 is KGHDR and CDR2 is SFDVKD. The CDR3 is 13 amino acids. Every CD8+ T cell subset underwent triplicate sorting at some 280,000 cells apiece. The chain links TRBV24-1 to TRBJ2-1; TCRdb's D call of TRBD1 is untestable without DNA. The clonotype comes from a human donor in good health. Some clones in this sample may be carry-over from other donors' samples. The sample consisted of naive CXCR3- CD8+ T cells from blood. Specified subset: CD45RO-CCR7+CD27+CD95- naive CD8+ T cells lacking CXCR3 (TNR3-). The CDR3 region is CATSDLPGQSQFF.